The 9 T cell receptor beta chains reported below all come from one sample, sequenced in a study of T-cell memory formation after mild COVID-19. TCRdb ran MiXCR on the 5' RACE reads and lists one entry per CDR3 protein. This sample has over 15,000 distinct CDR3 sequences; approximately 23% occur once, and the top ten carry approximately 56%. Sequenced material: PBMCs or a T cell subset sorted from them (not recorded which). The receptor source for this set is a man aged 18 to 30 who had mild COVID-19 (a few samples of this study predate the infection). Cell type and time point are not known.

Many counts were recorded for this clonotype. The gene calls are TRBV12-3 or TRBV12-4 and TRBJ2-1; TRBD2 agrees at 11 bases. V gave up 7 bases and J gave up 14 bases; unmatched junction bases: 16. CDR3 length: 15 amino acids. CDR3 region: CASTVLAGAAPAEFF. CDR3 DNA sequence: TGTGCCAGCACCGTACTAGCGGGGGCCGCGCCCGCAGAGTTCTTC.

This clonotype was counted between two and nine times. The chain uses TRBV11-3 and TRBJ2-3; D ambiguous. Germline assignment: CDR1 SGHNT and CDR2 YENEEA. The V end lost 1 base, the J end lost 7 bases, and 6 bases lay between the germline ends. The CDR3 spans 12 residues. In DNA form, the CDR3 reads TGTGCCAGCAGCTTAGGACGGAATACGCAGTATTTT. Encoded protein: CASSLGRNTQYF.

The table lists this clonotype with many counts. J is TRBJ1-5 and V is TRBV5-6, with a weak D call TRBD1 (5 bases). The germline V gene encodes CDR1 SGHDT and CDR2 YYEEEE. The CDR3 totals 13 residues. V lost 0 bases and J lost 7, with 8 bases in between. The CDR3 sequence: CASSLARGQPQHF. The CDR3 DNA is TGTGCCAGCAGCTTGGCCCGGGGGCAGCCCCAGCATTTT.

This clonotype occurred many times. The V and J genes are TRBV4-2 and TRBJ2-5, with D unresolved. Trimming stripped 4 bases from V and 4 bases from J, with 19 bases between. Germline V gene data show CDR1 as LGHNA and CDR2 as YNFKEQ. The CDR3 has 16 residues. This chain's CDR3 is CASSPEITLGPETQYF. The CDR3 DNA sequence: TGTGCCAGCAGCCCCGAGATAACGTTGGGCCCAGAGACCCAGTACTTC.

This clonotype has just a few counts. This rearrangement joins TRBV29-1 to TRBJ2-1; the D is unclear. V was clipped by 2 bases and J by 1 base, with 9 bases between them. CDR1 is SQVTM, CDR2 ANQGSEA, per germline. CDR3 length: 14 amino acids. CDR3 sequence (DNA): TGCAGCGTTGAATGGCGCCGGTCCTACAATGAGCAGTTCTTC. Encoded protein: CSVEWRRSYNEQFF.

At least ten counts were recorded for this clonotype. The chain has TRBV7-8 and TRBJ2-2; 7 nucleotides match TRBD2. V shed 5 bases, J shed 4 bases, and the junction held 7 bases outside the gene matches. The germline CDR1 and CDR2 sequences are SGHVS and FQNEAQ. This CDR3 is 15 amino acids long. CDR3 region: CASSPRLAPTGELFF. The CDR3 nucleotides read TGTGCCAGCAGCCCACGACTAGCTCCCACCGGGGAGCTGTTTTTT.

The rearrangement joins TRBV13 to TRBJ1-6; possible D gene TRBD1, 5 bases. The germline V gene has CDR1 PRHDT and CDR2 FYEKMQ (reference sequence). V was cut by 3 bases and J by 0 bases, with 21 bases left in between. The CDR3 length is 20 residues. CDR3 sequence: CASSLGDWAPLSSYNSPLHF. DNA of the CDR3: TGTGCCAGCAGCTTGGGGGACTGGGCTCCCCTGAGCTCCTATAATTCACCCCTCCACTTT.

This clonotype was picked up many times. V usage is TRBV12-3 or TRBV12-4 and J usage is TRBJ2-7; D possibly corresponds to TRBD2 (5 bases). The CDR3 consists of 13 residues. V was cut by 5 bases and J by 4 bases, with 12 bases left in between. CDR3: CASSLRGDYEQYF. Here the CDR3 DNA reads TGTGCCAGCAGTCTCCGGGGAGATTACGAGCAGTACTTC.

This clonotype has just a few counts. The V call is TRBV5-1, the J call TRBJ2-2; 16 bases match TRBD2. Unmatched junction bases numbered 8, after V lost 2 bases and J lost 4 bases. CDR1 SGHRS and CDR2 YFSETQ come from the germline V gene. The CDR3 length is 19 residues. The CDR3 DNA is TGCGCCAGCAGCTTTGCCGGGACTAGCGGGGGGGCGAGCACCGGGGAGCTGTTTTTT. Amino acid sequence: CASSFAGTSGGASTGELFF. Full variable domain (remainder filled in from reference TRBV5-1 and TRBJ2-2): KAGVTQTPRYLIKTRGQQVTLSCSPISGHRSVSWYQQTPGQGLQFLFEYFSETQRNKGNFPGRFSGRQFSNSRSEMNVSTLELGDSALYLCASSFAGTSGGASTGELFFGEGSRLTVL.